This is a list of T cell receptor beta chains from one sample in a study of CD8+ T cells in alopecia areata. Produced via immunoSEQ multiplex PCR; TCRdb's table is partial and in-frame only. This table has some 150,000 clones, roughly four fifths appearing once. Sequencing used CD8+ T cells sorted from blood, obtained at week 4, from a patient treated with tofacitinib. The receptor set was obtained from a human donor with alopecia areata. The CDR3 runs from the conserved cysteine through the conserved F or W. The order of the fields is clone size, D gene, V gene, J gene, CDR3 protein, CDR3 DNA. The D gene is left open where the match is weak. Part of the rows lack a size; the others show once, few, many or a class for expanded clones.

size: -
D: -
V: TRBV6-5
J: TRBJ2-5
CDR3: CASRADLETQYF
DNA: TGTGCCAGCAGGGCGGATCTGGAGACCCAGTACTTC

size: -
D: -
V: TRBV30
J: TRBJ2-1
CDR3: CAWRSAAGNEQFF
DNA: TGTGCCTGGAGATCTGCAGCGGGCAATGAGCAGTTCTTC

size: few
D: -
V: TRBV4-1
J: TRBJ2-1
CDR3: CASSPRSGAVGEQFF
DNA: TGCGCCAGCAGCCCGAGGTCCGGGGCTGTGGGTGAGCAGTTCTTC

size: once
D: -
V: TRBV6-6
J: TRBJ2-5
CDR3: CASSPSGGETQYF
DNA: TGTGCCAGCAGCCCCAGTGGTGGGGAGACCCAGTACTTC

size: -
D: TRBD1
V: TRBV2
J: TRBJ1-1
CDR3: CASDRGAEAFF
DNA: TGTGCCAGCGACAGGGGGGCTGAAGCTTTCTTT

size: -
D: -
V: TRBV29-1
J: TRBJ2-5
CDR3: CSAEGGIDQETQYF
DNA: TGCAGCGCCGAAGGGGGGATTGACCAAGAGACCCAGTACTTC

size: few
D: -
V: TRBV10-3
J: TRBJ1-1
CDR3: CAISTGQNTEAFF
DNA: TGTGCCATCTCTACCGGACAGAACACTGAAGCTTTCTTT

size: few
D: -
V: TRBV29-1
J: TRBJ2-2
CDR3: CSVHLPGHLDTGELFF
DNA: TGCAGCGTTCACCTTCCGGGACACCTTGATACCGGGGAGCTGTTTTTT

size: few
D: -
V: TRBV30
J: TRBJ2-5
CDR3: CACSGTPKETQYF
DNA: TGTGCCTGCTCCGGGACTCCTAAAGAGACCCAGTACTTC

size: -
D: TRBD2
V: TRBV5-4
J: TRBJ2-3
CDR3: CASSGPGLAGGLTDTQYF
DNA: TGTGCCAGCAGCGGCCCGGGACTAGCGGGGGGGCTTACAGATACGCAGTATTTT

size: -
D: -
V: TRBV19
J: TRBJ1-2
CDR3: CASSAGTPYGYTF
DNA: TGTGCCAGTAGTGCCGGGACGCCGTATGGCTACACCTTC

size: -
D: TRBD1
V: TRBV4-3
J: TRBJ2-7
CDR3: CASSPGQGLYEQYF
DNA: TGCGCCAGCAGCCCGGGACAGGGGTTATACGAGCAGTACTTC

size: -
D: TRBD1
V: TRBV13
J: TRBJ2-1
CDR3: CASSLMGKGQGLF
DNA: TGTGCCAGCAGCTTAATGGGAAAGGGACAGGGGCTCTTC

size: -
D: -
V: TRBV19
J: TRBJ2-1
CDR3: CASSGQLYNEQFF
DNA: TGTGCCAGTAGTGGCCAATTGTACAATGAGCAGTTCTTC

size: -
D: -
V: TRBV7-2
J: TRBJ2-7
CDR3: CASSLSPAAPYEQYF
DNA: TGTGCCAGCAGCTTAAGCCCAGCGGCTCCCTACGAGCAGTACTTC

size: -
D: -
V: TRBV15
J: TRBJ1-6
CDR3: CATSSALGTRRGPLHF
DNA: TGTGCCACCAGCAGTGCCCTCGGGACCCGGCGAGGGCCCCTCCACTTT

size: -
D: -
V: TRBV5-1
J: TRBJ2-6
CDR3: CASSLQSGANVLTF
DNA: TGCGCCAGCAGCTTACAGTCTGGGGCCAACGTCCTGACTTTC

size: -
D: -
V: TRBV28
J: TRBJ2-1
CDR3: CASSLGRGNEQFF
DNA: TGTGCCAGCAGTTTAGGCAGGGGTAATGAGCAGTTCTTC

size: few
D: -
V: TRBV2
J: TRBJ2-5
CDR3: CASSDEIQETQYF
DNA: TGTGCCAGCAGTGACGAAATCCAAGAGACCCAGTACTTC

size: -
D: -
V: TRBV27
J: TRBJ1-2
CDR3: CASSPGVLGVDGYTF
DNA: TGTGCCAGCAGCCCTGGAGTTTTAGGGGTGGATGGCTACACCTTC

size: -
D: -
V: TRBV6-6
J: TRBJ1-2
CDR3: CASLDNYGYTF
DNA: TGTGCCAGCTTAGACAACTATGGCTACACCTTC

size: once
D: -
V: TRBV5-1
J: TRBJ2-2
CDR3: CASSLERNTGELFF
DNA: TGCGCCAGCAGCTTGGAGCGGAACACCGGGGAGCTGTTTTTT

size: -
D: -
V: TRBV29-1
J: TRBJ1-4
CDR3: CSPMATDRNEKLFF
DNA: TGCAGCCCCATGGCTACAGATCGTAATGAAAAACTGTTTTTT

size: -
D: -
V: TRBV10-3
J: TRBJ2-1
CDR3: CAIRTDGSYGEQFF
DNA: TGTGCCATCAGGACCGACGGATCTTATGGTGAGCAGTTCTTC

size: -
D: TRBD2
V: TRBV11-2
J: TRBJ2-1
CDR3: CASSLPGLAGTDNEQFF
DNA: TGTGCCAGCAGCCTCCCGGGACTAGCGGGGACAGACAATGAGCAGTTCTTC

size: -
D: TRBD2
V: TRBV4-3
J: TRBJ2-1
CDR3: CASSQAAGLAGYEQFF
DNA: TGCGCCAGCAGCCAGGCGGCGGGACTAGCGGGCTATGAGCAGTTCTTC

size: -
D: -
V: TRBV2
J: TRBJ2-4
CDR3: CASKMTEAKNIQYF
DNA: TGTGCCAGCAAGATGACAGAAGCCAAAAACATTCAGTACTTC

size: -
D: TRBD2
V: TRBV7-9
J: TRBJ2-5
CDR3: CASSPPGGKETQYF
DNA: TGTGCCAGCAGCCCCCCGGGGGGGAAAGAGACCCAGTACTTC

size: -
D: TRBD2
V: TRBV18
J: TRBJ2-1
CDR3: CASSPGGSSYNEQFF
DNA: TGTGCCAGCTCACCAGGCGGGAGCTCCTACAATGAGCAGTTCTTC

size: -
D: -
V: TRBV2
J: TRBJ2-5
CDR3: CASSEALAHVGETQYF
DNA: TGTGCCAGCAGTGAAGCGCTCGCCCATGTAGGGGAGACCCAGTACTTC

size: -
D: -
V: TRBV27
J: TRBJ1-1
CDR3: CASSLRGTPEAFF
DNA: TGTGCCAGCAGTTTACGAGGGACGCCTGAAGCTTTCTTT

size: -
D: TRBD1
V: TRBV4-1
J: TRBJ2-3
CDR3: CASSRGQGADTQYF
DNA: TGCGCCAGCAGCAGGGGACAGGGCGCAGATACGCAGTATTTT

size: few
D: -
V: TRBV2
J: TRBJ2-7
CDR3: CASSDKFSYEQYF
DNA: TGTGCCAGCAGTGATAAGTTCTCCTACGAGCAGTACTTC

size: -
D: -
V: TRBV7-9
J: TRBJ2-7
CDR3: CASSSGSTAEQYF
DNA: TGTGCCAGCAGCTCCGGGTCCACCGCCGAGCAGTACTTC

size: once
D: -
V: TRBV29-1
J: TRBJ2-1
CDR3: CSVDLLGESSCNEQFF
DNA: TGCAGCGTTGACCTTTTAGGCGAAAGCTCCTGCAATGAGCAGTTCTTC

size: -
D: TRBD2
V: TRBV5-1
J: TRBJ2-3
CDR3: CASSLRLGGGSTDTQYF
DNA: TGCGCCAGCAGCTTGAGGCTCGGCGGGGGGAGCACAGATACGCAGTATTTT

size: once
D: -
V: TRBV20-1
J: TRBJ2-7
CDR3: CSVDDYEQYF
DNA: TGCAGTGTTGACGACTACGAGCAGTACTTC

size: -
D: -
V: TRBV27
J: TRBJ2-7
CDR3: CASSPDYRSSYEQYF
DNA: TGTGCCAGCAGTCCGGACTACCGGAGCTCCTACGAGCAGTACTTC

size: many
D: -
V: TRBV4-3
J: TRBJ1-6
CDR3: CASSQAWYGNSPLHF
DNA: TGCGCCAGCAGCCAAGCGTGGTATGGTAATTCACCCCTCCACTTT

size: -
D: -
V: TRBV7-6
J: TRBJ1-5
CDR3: CASSLAVGEGNQPQHF
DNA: TGTGCCAGCAGCTTAGCGGTAGGGGAGGGGAATCAGCCCCAGCATTTT

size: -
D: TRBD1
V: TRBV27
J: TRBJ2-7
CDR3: CASSLRGLDSYEQYF
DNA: TGTGCCAGCAGTTTGAGGGGGCTGGACTCCTACGAGCAGTACTTC

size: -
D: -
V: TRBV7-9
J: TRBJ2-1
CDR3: CASSPPYGDEQFF
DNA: TGTGCCAGCAGCCCCCCGTACGGGGATGAGCAGTTCTTC

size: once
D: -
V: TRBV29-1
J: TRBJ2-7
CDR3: CSARGGQSYEQYF
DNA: TGCAGCGCCCGCGGGGGACAGAGCTACGAGCAGTACTTC